This TCR beta chain was captured in a study of shared clonotypes between healthy human individuals. To note about this clone: Its antigen is as yet unknown.

Findings and limits, study-wide: A handful of donors held approximately 4.6% of naive CD4 clonotypes in common.

The repertoire was sequenced with immunoSEQ multiplex PCR; TCRdb's copy has only in-frame clones and lacks some. The sample holds 1,400,000 or so clones, 98% seen once. Sequenced: naive CD4+ T cells sorted from blood. Sample subset: CD45RA+ positively selected. The source of this sequence is a man between 25 and 39 years old in good health.

The CDR3 bases are TGTGCCAGCAGTTTAGTCGGGGGTTTGGGCTACACCTTC. Translating gives CASSLVGGLGYTF. J is TRBJ1-2 and V is TRBV28, with D possibly matching TRBD1 (5 bases). Germline V gives CDR1 MDHEN, CDR2 SYDVKM. This CDR3 has 13 residues. The V and J ends lost 2 bases and 8 bases respectively, with 12 bases between them.